The 20 T cell receptor beta chains presented below share a single source sample, sequenced in a study of cytomegalovirus exposure and HLA in healthy donors (dated by TCRdb to 2017 to 2019). The method behind the library was the immunoSEQ multiplex PCR assay. For the multiplex PCR, a mixture combining 60 forward primers for TCR Vbeta segments and 13 reverse primers for TCR Jbeta segments was used. Not all clones reach the TCRdb copy of this immuneACCESS table, which keeps in-frame sequences only. Checked studies attribute under half of the gap to unresolved V genes and leave the rest unexplained. This sample is represented by under 250,000 clones; approximately 85% of them were singletons. Of the sample, about 2% is held by the ten largest clones. The sequenced material came from PBMCs. These receptors all stem from a woman aged 45-65 years in good health and CMV-seronegative.

V gene TRBV7-9 combines with J gene TRBJ1-4; no firm D call. The CDR3 contains 16 residues. Germline V gene sequence: CDR1 SEHNR, CDR2 FQNEAQ (reference sequence). V was cut by 0 bases and J by 3 bases, with 11 bases left in between. The CDR3 DNA sequence: TGTGCCAGCAGCTTAGCAGGGAGGGTTGCTAATGAAAAACTGTTTTTT. Encoded protein: CASSLAGRVANEKLFF.

Only a few counts were recorded for this clone. This chain uses TRBV5-8 with TRBJ1-1; 7 nucleotides agree with TRBD1. The CDR3 is 16 amino acids. CDR1 is SGHTS and CDR2 is YDEGEE in the germline V gene. Losses at the gene ends were 0 bases for V and 5 bases for J; bases not matched to a gene: 10. CDR3 in amino acids: CASSLAPIQGGTEAFF. The CDR3 coding sequence is TGTGCCAGCAGCTTGGCCCCGATCCAGGGGGGAACTGAAGCTTTCTTT.

CDR3 sequence (DNA): TGTGCCAGTAGTATGGCAAGCAATCAGCCCCAGCATTTT. This codes for CASSMASNQPQHF. The rearrangement links TRBV19 to TRBJ1-5; D call uncertain. The germline V gene has CDR1 LNHDA and CDR2 SQIVND (reference sequence). Trimming shortened V by 3 bases and J by 1 base, and 4 bases separated the two germline ends. The CDR3 covers 13 residues.

Details on this clone: This sample also contains other DNA sequences that code for the same CDR3. The rearrangement links TRBV4-3 to TRBJ2-6; TRBD1 might be the D (6 bases). CDR3 length: 16 residues. V lost 0 bases and J lost 2, with 8 bases in between. Germline-derived CDR1 and CDR2 are LGHNA and YSLEER. This CDR3 is CASSQDRGTGANVLTF. DNA of the CDR3: TGCGCCAGCAGCCAAGACAGGGGTACTGGGGCCAACGTCCTGACTTTC.

V and J are TRBV5-4 and TRBJ2-7, with a weak D call TRBD2 (5 bases). V gave up 3 bases and J gave up 6 bases, with 16 bases separating them. The CDR3 spans 14 residues. Germline CDR1 and CDR2: SGHNT and YYREEE (reference sequence). CDR3: CASSSGGPRGEQYF. The CDR3 bases are TGTGCCAGCAGCTCTGGAGGCCCGAGAGGCGAGCAGTACTTC. Full variable domain (remainder filled in from reference TRBV5-4 and TRBJ2-7): ETGVTQSPTHLIKTRGQQVTLRCSSQSGHNTVSWYQQALGQGPQFIFQYYREEENGRGNFPPRFSGLQFPNYSSELNVNALELDDSALYLCASSSGGPRGEQYFGPGTRLTVT.

The chain is built from TRBV29-1 and TRBJ2-7, with TRBD1 matching 9 bases. Germline V gives CDR1 SQVTM, CDR2 ANQGSEA. The CDR3 contains 15 residues. V lost 4 bases to trimming and J lost 1 base; unmatched junction nucleotides: 8. As DNA, the CDR3 is TGCAGCGTTGCTCTGTGGACAGGGGCATCCTACGAGCAGTACTTC. As protein: CSVALWTGASYEQYF.

This sequence joins TRBV28 and TRBJ2-1; 7 nucleotides align to TRBD2. Germline V gives CDR1 MDHEN, CDR2 SYDVKM. The length of the CDR3 is 12 residues. Trimming at V came to 9 bases and at J to 8 bases, leaving 7 bases not matched to a gene. Here the CDR3 reads CASASGTYEQFF. CDR3 bases: TGTGCCAGTGCGAGCGGGACCTATGAGCAGTTCTTC.

This rearrangement joins TRBV7-2 to TRBJ2-1, with a weak D call TRBD2 (5 bases). CDR1 is SGHTA and CDR2 is FQGNSA in the germline V gene. This CDR3 is built from 15 residues. The V gene lost 2 bases and the J gene lost 3 bases, with 11 bases spanning the gap. CDR3 protein: CASSLSRGNYNEQFF. The CDR3 DNA is TGTGCCAGCAGCTTATCCCGGGGAAACTACAATGAGCAGTTCTTC.

The chain uses TRBV6-5 and TRBJ1-1, with a tentative D call TRBD1 (5 bases). Trimming removed 7 bases from V and 1 base from J, with 16 bases in between. The CDR3 is 15 amino acids. Germline V lookup: CDR1 MNHEY, CDR2 SVGAGI. The CDR3 here is CASTPGPGENTEAFF. The DNA for the CDR3 is TGTGCCAGCACTCCGGGCCCGGGGGAGAACACTGAAGCTTTCTTT.

A few counts support this clone. This rearrangement joins TRBV6-1 to TRBJ2-3; 10 bases fit TRBD1. This CDR3 has 15 amino acids. The junction had 5 bases not matched to a gene; V was cut back by 4 bases and J by 4 bases. CDR1 is MNHNS and CDR2 is SASEGT in the germline V gene. CDR3 DNA: TGTGCCAGCAGTGGACAGGGGGCACGGGCAGATACGCAGTATTTT. It encodes CASSGQGARADTQYF.

Only one count was recorded for this clone. V and J are TRBV9 and TRBJ2-3; the D gene is possibly TRBD1 (6 bases). Germline V gene sequence: CDR1 SGDLS, CDR2 YYNGEE. Trimming took off 2 bases at V and 4 bases at J, with 11 bases between the two ends. CDR3 length: 14 residues. CDR3 coding DNA: TGTGCCAGCAGCGTTCTCTCAGGGGCAGATACGCAGTATTTT. This translates into CASSVLSGADTQYF.

The chain recombines TRBV2 with TRBJ1-1, with 7 bases fitting TRBD1. The J segment lost 2 bases and the V segment lost 7 bases, leaving 4 bases of the junction unmatched. This CDR3 comprises 13 residues. Germline-derived CDR1 and CDR2 are SNHLY and FYNNEI. The CDR3 coding sequence is TGTGCCAGCACCCGACAGGGTAACACTGAAGCTTTCTTT. Its protein is CASTRQGNTEAFF.

The chain uses TRBV7-9 and TRBJ2-3; 7 bases agree with TRBD1. Germline V gives CDR1 SEHNR, CDR2 FQNEAQ (reference sequence). The CDR3 runs 17 residues. V lost 1 base, J lost 3 bases, and 10 bases stayed unmatched. CDR3 region: CASSLVVDRVRTDTQYF. CDR3 coding DNA: TGTGCCAGCAGCTTAGTAGTCGACAGGGTTAGGACAGATACGCAGTATTTT.

The genes are TRBV7-2 and TRBJ2-1, with TRBD2 matching over 13 bases. CDR3 length equals 14 residues. Germline lookup yields CDR1 SGHTA and CDR2 FQGNSA. The V segment lost 6 bases and the J segment 9 bases; nucleotides outside the gene matches: 5. In DNA form, the CDR3 reads TGTGCCAGCAGGCGGACTAGCGGGAGCATTGAGCAGTTCTTC. This sequence encodes CASRRTSGSIEQFF.

The rearrangement links TRBV30 to TRBJ1-1; no clear D. The CDR3 is 14 amino acids. Germline V CDR1 and CDR2: GTSNPN, SVGIG (reference sequence). With 0 bases removed from V and 4 bases from J, the gap between germline ends came to 12 bases. The CDR3 DNA is TGTGCCTGGAGTGTAGGCAGCGTAACCACTGAAGCTTTCTTT. Residues: CAWSVGSVTTEAFF. The entire variable domain, with the rest obtained from reference TRBV30 and TRBJ1-1, is as follows: SQTIHQWPATLVQPVGSPLSLECTVEGTSNPNLYWYRQAAGRGLQLLFYSVGIGQISSEVPQNLSASRPQDRQFILSSKKLLLSDSGFYLCAWSVGSVTTEAFFGQGTRLTVV.

The chain combines TRBV27 with TRBJ2-5, with 7 bases identical to TRBD1. Germline CDR1 is MNHEY and CDR2 is SMNVEV (reference sequence). With 2 bases clipped from V and 6 bases from J, the junction kept 6 bases outside the gene matches. This CDR3 has 14 residues. CDR3 nucleotide sequence: TGTGCCAGCAGTTTACCGGACAGGAGTAAGACCCAGTACTTC. Its translation is CASSLPDRSKTQYF.

The V and J genes are TRBV18 and TRBJ2-7; tentatively, D is TRBD1 (6 bases). In germline, CDR1 is KGHSH, CDR2 LQKENI. The CDR3 is 14 residues long. V lost 8 bases and J 0 bases, leaving 14 bases between the germline ends. Here the CDR3 DNA reads TGTGCCAGCGCCACAGGGATTAACTCCTACGAGCAGTACTTC. It yields the protein CASATGINSYEQYF. Full variable domain (outside the CDR3, taken from reference TRBV18 and TRBJ2-7): NAGVMQNPRHLVRRRGQEARLRCSPMKGHSHVYWYRQLPEEGLKFMVYLQKENIIDESGMPKERFSAEFPKEGPSILRIQQVVRGDSAAYFCASATGINSYEQYFGPGTRLTVT.

The chain employs TRBV5-6 and TRBJ1-6; 7 bases fit TRBD1. Trimming at V came to 4 bases and at J to 1 base, leaving 11 bases not matched to a gene. Germline-derived CDR1 and CDR2 are SGHDT and YYEEEE. The CDR3 has 18 amino acids. CDR3 sequence (DNA): TGTGCCAGCAGCCGAACTACAGGGGACCTATCCTATAATTCACCCCTCCACTTT. Its protein product is CASSRTTGDLSYNSPLHF.

In this sample, this clone turned up once. CDR3 sequence (DNA): TGTGCCAGCAGCCCGGGAGGGGGGCGGGGGGGACAAGAGACCCAGTACTTC. Translating gives CASSPGGGRGGQETQYF. The rearrangement uses TRBV5-4 and TRBJ2-5, with TRBD2 matching 9 bases. This CDR3 comprises 17 residues. The V and J ends lost 4 bases and 2 bases, in that order; junction bases with no gene match: 12. The germline gives CDR1 SGHNT, CDR2 YYREEE (reference sequence).

The chain links TRBV11-2 to TRBJ1-3, with D possibly being TRBD1 (6 bases). With 2 bases removed from V and 2 bases from J, the gap between germline ends came to 13 bases. Germline lookup yields CDR1 SGHAT and CDR2 FQNNGV. There are 16 residues in the CDR3. The CDR3 loop is CASSLTDSMAGNTIYF. Written as DNA, the CDR3 is TGTGCCAGCAGCTTAACGGACAGTATGGCTGGAAACACCATATATTTT.